This TCR beta chain originates from a study of T cell responses to AZD1222 COVID-19 vaccine (dated by TCRdb to the early 2020s). About the study as a whole: AZD1222 recipients given second doses at about 4 weeks or at about 12 weeks were pooled, since spike-specific TCR depth and breadth were not found to differ between the two schedules. A total of under 250 trial participants underwent TCR sequencing, of whom about 210 had received two doses of AZD1222 and 26 had received two doses of the MenACWY control vaccine. Enrollment into the trials was organized by age into subgroups of 18-55, 56-69 and 70-plus years, and those subgroups contained approximately 160, 26 and 62 TCR-sequenced participants, respectively. Overall study outcomes, separate from this receptor: Conclusions about previously exposed vaccinees were limited because only 6 or 7 AZD1222 recipients were SARS-CoV-2 seropositive at baseline. Participants were mostly white British, with more females than males. The authors suggested clonal diversity may have been underestimated. Because no samples from the day 14 peak response were available, repertoires could be characterized only after the peak T cell response. A significant rise in spike-specific TCR breadth and depth was observed after two AZD1222 doses relative to day 0 and relative to MenACWY recipients. The 56-69-year group was small, and its depth increase did not reach significance, likely because of low power. Vaccine-associated CD4 TCRs spanned the whole spike protein, with dominant responses in regions 160-218 and 743-854. Epitopes outside the regions mutated in the B.1.351 and B.1.1.7 variants were reportedly recognized by nearly half of the unique spike-specific TCRs.

CDR1 and CDR2 are drawn from the germline V gene (reference sequence): LNHDA, SQIVND. V is reduced by 3 bases and J by 4 bases, leaving a spacing of 12 bases between them. The CDR3 covers 14 residues, taking in both the cysteine and the phenylalanine. The read is trimmed to its CDR3 DNA, 42 bases read in frame from base 1. With regard to this clone: This receptor's antigen is unknown. The input lacks base qualities; no much larger clone sits a single base away.

This specimen's time point label, interpreted: baseline before first vaccination. Vaccinee samples came from UK trials COV001 and COV002, including a single-blind randomized controlled phase 2/3 trial of AZD1222 (ChAdOx1 nCoV-19) in healthy adults. For TCRbeta chain sequencing, PBMC samples were collected from trial participants at day 0 and at day 28 after the second dose. The CDR3 regions of human TCRbeta chains were analyzed by immunosequencing. The original pipeline was this. Repertoire TCRs were matched against a reference library of SARS-CoV-2-specific TCRs generated with the MIRA antigen-specificity platform. Breadth was defined as the fraction of unique TCRs that were SARS-CoV-2-associated, and depth was defined as the fraction of total T cells that were SARS-CoV-2-associated. Each spike-specific TCR was assigned to its reactive spike region and to a CD4 or CD8 class using the MIRA data. Log10-transformed breadth and depth values were compared by one-way ANOVA with Sidak's multiple comparisons tests. TCRdb took over this immuneACCESS table, retaining in-frame rearrangements with V and J assigned. Such tables are incomplete; in checked studies, under half of the missing clones stem from an unresolved V gene, and the remainder is unexplained. The D gene and trimming were derived from the DNA, and the V and J assignments and clone size from that table. Recorded for this sample are about 120,000 clones; about 90% of them occurred a single time. Of the sample, 5.4% is held by the ten largest clones.

Sequences were derived from peripheral blood, sampled on day 0 of AZD1222 vaccination. This clonotype originated in an adult in good health. The chain was built from TRBV19 and TRBJ1-1, with the D segment identity uncertain. The CDR3 reads as follows: CASSIRRLATEAFF. The DNA reads as follows: TGTGCCAGTAGTATCCGCCGGTTGGCCACTGAAGCTTTCTTT.